The rows below give T cell receptor beta chains drawn from one sample of a study of T cell responses to AZD1222 COVID-19 vaccine. The assay was immunoSEQ multiplex PCR, and TCRdb's table has in-frame clones only and misses some. The data show approximately 100,000 clones, with roughly 90% seen just once and roughly 1.1% held by the top ten. This sample comprised peripheral blood, obtained on day 0 of AZD1222 vaccination. The receptors here all came from an adult in good health. Each CDR3 is given with its conserved first and last residue. D genes are given only for firm matches. Only part of the rows carry a size: once, few, many, or a class if the clone is expanded.

>NA|TRBV9|TRBD2|TRBJ2-3
CASSVEKTSATDTQYF
TGTGCCAGCAGCGTAGAAAAGACTAGCGCCACAGATACGCAGTATTTT
>NA|TRBV3-1/TRBV3-2|TRBD1|TRBJ1-1
CASSSTGAATEAFF
TGTGCCAGCAGTTCAACAGGGGCCGCCACTGAAGCTTTCTTT
>NA|TRBV3-1/TRBV3-2|NA|TRBJ1-1
CASSQGTMNTEAFF
TGTGCCAGCAGCCAGGGGACCATGAACACTGAAGCTTTCTTT
>NA|TRBV3-1/TRBV3-2|TRBD1|TRBJ1-5
CASSPGTGDQPQHF
TGTGCCAGCAGCCCTGGGACAGGGGATCAGCCCCAGCATTTT
>NA|TRBV12-5|NA|TRBJ1-2
CASVPSGRGRGYTF
TGTGCTAGTGTGCCATCGGGACGCGGGAGAGGCTACACCTTC
>NA|TRBV5-5|NA|TRBJ1-4
CASSRTATNEKLFF
TGTGCCAGCAGCAGGACAGCAACTAATGAAAAACTGTTTTTT
>few|TRBV27|NA|TRBJ2-2
CASRTPGVRDGELFF
TGTGCCAGCAGAACCCCCGGGGTCCGGGACGGGGAGCTGTTTTTT
>NA|TRBV5-6|TRBD2|TRBJ2-5
CASSFFVAGGETQYF
TGTGCCAGCAGCTTCTTTGTAGCGGGGGGTGAGACCCAGTACTTC
>NA|TRBV7-3|NA|TRBJ2-1
CASSLAAGSYNEQFF
TGTGCCAGCAGCTTAGCCGCCGGGTCCTACAATGAGCAGTTCTTC
>NA|TRBV10-3|NA|TRBJ2-3
CAISDEASSQYF
TGTGCCATCAGTGATGAGGCCAGTTCTCAGTATTTT
>NA|TRBV29-1|NA|TRBJ1-4
CSVDINEKLFF
TGCAGCGTTGATATTAATGAAAAACTGTTTTTT
>NA|TRBV19|NA|TRBJ1-1
CASSDTLTGTEAFF
TGTGCCAGTTCTGACACCCTTACCGGGACTGAAGCTTTCTTT
>NA|TRBV27|TRBD1|TRBJ1-4
CASSKQGRGNEKLFF
TGTGCCAGCAGTAAACAGGGGCGCGGTAATGAAAAACTGTTTTTT
>NA|TRBV5-8|NA|TRBJ1-1
CASSLELNTEAFF
TGTGCCAGCAGCTTGGAGCTGAACACTGAAGCTTTCTTT
>NA|TRBV9|NA|TRBJ2-5
CASSLAPQETQYF
TGTGCCAGCAGCCTCGCTCCCCAAGAGACCCAGTACTTC
>NA|TRBV30|NA|TRBJ1-4
CAWSYGGDNEKLFF
TGTGCCTGGAGTTACGGGGGAGATAATGAAAAACTGTTTTTT
>NA|TRBV27|NA|TRBJ2-7
CASSYRLTSSSYEQYF
TGTGCCAGCAGTTATCGACTGACCTCCAGCTCCTACGAGCAGTACTTC
>NA|TRBV3-1/TRBV3-2|NA|TRBJ1-2
CASSSGDGYTF
TGTGCCAGCAGCTCAGGGGATGGCTACACCTTC
>NA|TRBV5-5|NA|TRBJ1-3
CASSLVGGQSSSGNTIYF
TGTGCCAGCAGCTTGGTTGGGGGCCAGTCGAGCTCTGGAAACACCATATATTTT
>NA|TRBV19|NA|TRBJ1-3
CASSGEVSGNTIYF
TGTGCCAGTAGCGGAGAGGTCTCTGGAAACACCATATATTTT
>NA|TRBV9|TRBD2|TRBJ2-5
CASSVLASGNVIQYF
TGTGCCAGCAGCGTCTTAGCTAGCGGGAACGTGATCCAGTACTTC
>NA|TRBV7-8|TRBD2|TRBJ2-5
CASSASLAGGPWETQYF
TGTGCCAGCAGTGCTAGCCTAGCGGGGGGGCCATGGGAGACCCAGTACTTC
>NA|TRBV19|NA|TRBJ1-1
CASSEGRGTEAFF
TGTGCCAGTAGCGAAGGGAGAGGCACTGAAGCTTTCTTT
>NA|TRBV12-3/TRBV12-4|TRBD1|TRBJ1-1
CASSRQGPTEAFF
TGTGCCAGCAGTCGACAGGGTCCCACTGAAGCTTTCTTT
>NA|TRBV5-4|NA|TRBJ2-7
CASSLYFNYRSSYEQYF
TGTGCCAGCAGCTTGTATTTTAACTACCGAAGCTCCTACGAGCAGTACTTC
>NA|TRBV19|NA|TRBJ2-1
CASSLDPRPYNEQFF
TGTGCCAGTAGCTTGGACCCTCGCCCCTACAATGAGCAGTTCTTC
>NA|TRBV27|NA|TRBJ2-7
CASYSTLAEQYF
TGTGCCAGCTACTCGACACTCGCGGAGCAGTACTTC
>NA|TRBV30|NA|TRBJ2-3
CAWSVYRADTQYF
TGTGCCTGGAGTGTTTACAGAGCAGATACGCAGTATTTT
>once|TRBV5-8|NA|TRBJ2-2
CASSRRSGELFF
TGTGCCAGCAGCCGGAGATCCGGGGAGCTGTTTTTT
>NA|TRBV7-2|NA|TRBJ2-3
CASSFLGAETDTQYF
TGTGCCAGCAGTTTTTTAGGGGCAGAGACAGATACGCAGTATTTT
>few|TRBV12-3/TRBV12-4|NA|TRBJ2-7
CASSLYYEQYF
TGTGCCAGCAGTTTATACTACGAGCAGTACTTC
>NA|TRBV11-2|NA|TRBJ1-2
CASSRDPSNYGYTF
TGTGCCAGCAGCAGGGACCCCTCTAACTATGGCTACACCTTC
>NA|TRBV30|NA|TRBJ2-2
CASGAAGELFF
TGTGCCTCGGGGGCGGCCGGGGAGCTGTTTTTT
>NA|TRBV20-1|TRBD1|TRBJ2-3
CSGQGTDTQYF
TGCAGCGGACAGGGCACAGATACGCAGTATTTT
>once|TRBV7-3|NA|TRBJ2-5
CASSLGVQGQETQYF
TGTGCCAGCAGCTTAGGTGTCCAGGGACAAGAGACCCAGTACTTC
>NA|TRBV11-2|TRBD2|TRBJ2-5
CASSVNRAGGHQETQYF
TGTGCCAGCAGCGTTAATAGGGCGGGGGGTCACCAAGAGACCCAGTACTTC
>NA|TRBV5-1|NA|TRBJ1-4
CASSLRGEGEKLFF
TGCGCCAGCAGCCTCAGGGGCGAGGGGGAAAAACTGTTTTTT
>NA|TRBV2|TRBD1|TRBJ1-3
CASSIRTGAISGNTIYF
TGTGCCAGCAGTATCCGGACAGGGGCCATCTCTGGAAACACCATATATTTT
>NA|TRBV19|TRBD2|TRBJ2-7
CASKDRGESTYEQYF
TGTGCCAGTAAGGACCGGGGGGAGTCTACCTACGAGCAGTACTTC
>NA|TRBV7-2|NA|TRBJ1-1
CASSHYRGTMNTEAFF
TGTGCCAGCAGCCACTACCGCGGGACAATGAACACTGAAGCTTTCTTT
>NA|TRBV20-1|NA|TRBJ2-5
CSANREETQYF
TGCAGTGCTAACAGGGAAGAGACCCAGTACTTC
>NA|TRBV7-9|NA|TRBJ1-5
CASSPSANQPQHF
TGTGCCAGCAGCCCCTCCGCGAATCAGCCCCAGCATTTT
>NA|TRBV4-3|NA|TRBJ2-1
CASSQANEQFF
TGCGCCAGCAGCCAAGCGAATGAGCAGTTCTTC
>NA|TRBV7-8|NA|TRBJ2-7
CASSLNIRGDGAEQYF
TGTGCCAGCAGCTTAAATATCCGGGGAGACGGGGCCGAGCAGTACTTC
>NA|TRBV11-3|NA|TRBJ1-1
CASSSLGSVAFF
TGTGCCAGCAGCTCCCTCGGGAGTGTAGCTTTCTTT
>NA|TRBV19|NA|TRBJ1-5
CASSRAETNYQPQHF
TGTGCCAGTAGTAGGGCAGAGACCAACTATCAGCCCCAGCATTTT
>NA|TRBV28|TRBD1|TRBJ1-2
CASKTGAEYGYTF
TGTGCCAGCAAGACAGGGGCGGAATATGGCTACACCTTC
>NA|TRBV24-1|NA|TRBJ1-5
CATSDSGSEVQPQHF
TGTGCCACCAGTGATTCCGGGTCCGAGGTTCAGCCCCAGCATTTT
>NA|TRBV6-2/TRBV6-3|TRBD1|TRBJ1-2
CASSPAGGIYGYTF
TGTGCCAGCAGTCCCGCAGGGGGAATCTATGGCTACACCTTC
>NA|TRBV9|NA|TRBJ1-4
CASSKGTPGREKLFF
TGTGCCAGCAGCAAAGGGACACCTGGAAGGGAAAAACTGTTTTTT
>NA|TRBV7-2|NA|TRBJ1-5
CASSGWYNQPQHF
TGTGCCAGCAGCGGTTGGTACAATCAGCCCCAGCATTTT
>NA|TRBV5-8|NA|TRBJ1-6
CASSLRLGGDSPLHF
TGTGCCAGCAGCTTGCGTCTGGGGGGGGACTCACCCCTCCACTTT
>NA|TRBV19|NA|TRBJ1-6
CASRNVKNSIQSPLHF
TGTGCCAGTAGAAACGTTAAAAACAGCATCCAATCACCCCTCCACTTT
>NA|TRBV28|TRBD2|TRBJ2-2
CASSFSRSSGRGELFF
TGTGCCAGCAGTTTTAGCCGATCTAGCGGGAGGGGGGAGCTGTTTTTT